The clone carrying this TCR beta chain came up a few times. Its antigen is as yet unknown. This sample is drawn from a study of T cell repertoires in cytomegalovirus infection. Study-level information: Carrying CMV and the relevant HLA type showed in public TCR beta signatures. Whole-study results and caveats: HLA-C-restricted CMV clonotypes gave the most frequent clonotype in two of eight donors.

TCRdb redid the calling of the reads with MiXCR, one entry per CDR3 protein. Found here are a few hundred thousand distinct CDR3 sequences, around a sixth of them singletons; the top ten hold 12%. In germline, CDR1 is MGHDK, CDR2 SYGVNS. Between the trimmed V and J ends, which lost 5 bases and 4 bases, there was a span of 11 bases. The CDR3 has 14 amino acids. Sequenced sample: PBMCs. The rearrangement links TRBV25-1 to TRBJ1-4, with D perhaps matching TRBD1 (6 bases). The receptor was isolated from a human donor in good health (CMV status not recorded). Some clones in this sample may be carry-over from other donors' samples. CDR3 sequence: CASSSDRRNEKLFF. DNA of the CDR3: TGTGCCAGCAGTTCTGACAGGCGTAATGAAAAACTGTTTTTT.